This T cell receptor beta chain was observed in a study of blood T cell repertoires in COVID-19. Turning to the study itself: Samples representing acute and convalescent COVID-19 were sourced from the United States, Italy and Spain. PBMCs, B-cell-depleted T cells, or T cells were the source of the cDNA or gDNA that made up the material.

Per the authors' pipeline: It was from reference gene primer amplification that nucleated cell counts were estimated. Here immunoSEQ multiplex PCR was the method, and the copy in TCRdb shows in-frame clones only, minus some. V, J and clone size derive from that table, while D and trimming were established from the DNA sequence. The table includes 150,000 to 200,000 clones, around 88% detected once. Participants were placed into cohorts based on the clinical history they reported. The CDR3 consists of 13 residues. Germline lookup yields CDR1 MNHEY and CDR2 SMNVEV (reference sequence). Trimming took off 11 bases at V and 2 bases at J, with 14 bases between the two ends.

This clonotype originated in a woman aged 45-65 years in a cohort exposed to, infected with or recovered from COVID-19 (not recorded which). The rearrangement joins TRBV27 to TRBJ2-3; TRBD2 is a possible D gene (6 bases). The material sequenced was PBMCs or T cells enriched from blood (not recorded which). The CDR3 loop is CACGGTFTDTQYF. The CDR3 DNA reads TGTGCCTGTGGCGGGACCTTCACAGATACGCAGTATTTT.